Listed here are 9 T cell receptor beta chains from one sample, sequenced in a study of shared clonotypes between healthy human individuals. The assay was immunoSEQ multiplex PCR, and TCRdb's table has in-frame clones only and misses some. Seen here are more than 2 million clones, just over 90% observed once, and the top ten hold more than 1.5%. Positively selected for CCR7, the CD45RO-negative cells used as naive CD8 cells excluded terminally differentiated effector memory CD45RA+ cells. The sequenced material came from naive CD8+ T cells from PBMCs. The receptor source for this set is a man between 18 and 29 years old in good health. Some clones in this sample may be carry-over from other donors' samples.

The chain joins TRBV11-2 to TRBJ2-5, with 8 bases lining up with TRBD1. Germline CDR1 is SGHAT and CDR2 is FQNNGV. J was trimmed by 4 bases and V by 4 bases; bases with no gene match: 11. The CDR3 is 16 residues long. CDR3 protein: CASSSGRTGKGETQYF. The CDR3 bases are TGTGCCAGCAGCTCTGGTCGGACAGGGAAAGGAGAGACCCAGTACTTC.

This clone occurred once. V usage is TRBV28 and J usage is TRBJ2-7; weak D call: TRBD2 (6 bases). Trimming shortened V by 3 bases and J by 3 bases, and 12 bases separated the two germline ends. There are 14 residues in the CDR3. Germline CDR1 reads MDHEN; CDR2 reads SYDVKM. CDR3 loop: CASSFYGGGYEQYF. Written as DNA, the CDR3 is TGTGCCAGCAGTTTTTACGGGGGAGGCTACGAGCAGTACTTC.

This sequence joins TRBV15 and TRBJ2-1; unclear D gene. Germline CDR1 and CDR2: LNHNV and YYDKDF (reference sequence). The CDR3 spans 13 residues. Trimming shortened V by 5 bases and J by 4 bases, and 9 bases separated the two germline ends. CDR3 in amino acids: CATSSTAYNEQFF. The DNA of the CDR3 is TGTGCCACCAGCTCAACAGCTTACAATGAGCAGTTCTTC.

The V gene is TRBV19, the J gene TRBJ1-4; no definite D call. The V end lost 9 bases, the J end lost 7 bases, and 18 bases lay between the germline ends. CDR3 length equals 14 residues. Germline V gives CDR1 LNHDA, CDR2 SQIVND (reference sequence). The CDR3 protein is CASREARWGEKLFF. In nucleotides, the CDR3 is TGTGCCAGCCGCGAGGCCAGGTGGGGTGAAAAACTGTTTTTT. Together with reference TRBV19 and TRBJ1-4, the CDR3 gives the full variable domain: DGGITQSPKYLFRKEGQNVTLSCEQNLNHDAMYWYRQDPGQGLRLIYYSQIVNDFQKGDIAEGYSVSREKKESFPLTVTSAQKNPTAFYLCASREARWGEKLFFGSGTQLSVL.

Notes on this clone: Other DNA sequences within the sample encode an identical CDR3. The J gene is TRBJ1-1, the V gene TRBV9; unclear D gene. CDR1 is SGDLS and CDR2 is YYNGEE in the germline V gene. The CDR3 has 14 amino acids. Trimming took 2 bases from V and 2 from J, leaving 10 bases between them. In DNA, the CDR3 is TGTGCCAGCAGCGTCGCGGGCCCTAACACTGAAGCTTTCTTT. Protein: CASSVAGPNTEAFF. The complete variable domain, with remaining parts taken from reference TRBV9 and TRBJ1-1, reads DSGVTQTPKHLITATGQRVTLRCSPRSGDLSVYWYQQSLDQGLQFLIQYYNGEERAKGNILERFSAQQFPDLHSELNLSSLELGDSALYFCASSVAGPNTEAFFGQGTRLTVV.

This chain links TRBV9 with TRBJ2-7; D might be TRBD1 (5 bases). V lost 0 bases and J 2 bases, leaving 15 bases between the germline ends. The CDR3 is made up of 16 amino acids. Germline CDR1 is SGDLS and CDR2 is YYNGEE. CDR3 protein: CASSVGGETAAYEQYF. As DNA, the CDR3 is TGTGCCAGCAGCGTAGGAGGAGAGACAGCAGCCTACGAGCAGTACTTC.

V and J are TRBV7-8 and TRBJ2-1; 12 bases are shared with TRBD2. The CDR3 sequence is 16 residues long. V was pared by 4 bases and J by 7 bases, with 8 bases of the junction left unmatched. The germline CDR1 and CDR2 sequences are SGHVS and FQNEAQ. The CDR3 DNA is TGTGCCAGCAGCTATCTAGCGGGAGGGACTTTAAATGAGCAGTTCTTC. Translated: CASSYLAGGTLNEQFF.

The CDR3 here is CASSAPGDGYTF. In DNA, the CDR3 is TGTGCCAGCAGCGCCCCAGGGGATGGCTACACCTTC. The chain uses TRBV7-6 and TRBJ1-2; perhaps TRBD1 as D (6 bases). CDR1 SGHVS and CDR2 FNYEAQ come from the germline V gene. Trimming shortened V by 5 bases and J by 6 bases, and 10 bases separated the two germline ends. The CDR3 covers 12 residues.

This chain connects TRBV7-9 to TRBJ1-1; D not resolved. The CDR3 is made up of 17 amino acids. Germline-derived CDR1 and CDR2 are SEHNR and FQNEAQ (reference sequence). V was trimmed by 2 bases and J by 0 bases, leaving 16 bases between them. CDR3 sequence (DNA): TGTGCCAGCAGCTTACCTTACAGAGCACCCCTGAACACTGAAGCTTTCTTT. Protein sequence: CASSLPYRAPLNTEAFF.